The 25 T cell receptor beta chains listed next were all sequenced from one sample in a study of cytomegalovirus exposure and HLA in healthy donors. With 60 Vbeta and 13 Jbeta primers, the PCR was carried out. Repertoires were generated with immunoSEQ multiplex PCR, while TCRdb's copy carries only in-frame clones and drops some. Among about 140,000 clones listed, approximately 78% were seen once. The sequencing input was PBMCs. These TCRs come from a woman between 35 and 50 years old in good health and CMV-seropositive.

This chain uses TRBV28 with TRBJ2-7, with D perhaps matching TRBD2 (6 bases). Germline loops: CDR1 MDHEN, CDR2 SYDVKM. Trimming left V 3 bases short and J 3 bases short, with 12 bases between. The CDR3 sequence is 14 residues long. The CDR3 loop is CASSFSPGGYEQYF. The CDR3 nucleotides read TGTGCCAGCAGTTTCTCTCCCGGGGGCTACGAGCAGTACTTC.

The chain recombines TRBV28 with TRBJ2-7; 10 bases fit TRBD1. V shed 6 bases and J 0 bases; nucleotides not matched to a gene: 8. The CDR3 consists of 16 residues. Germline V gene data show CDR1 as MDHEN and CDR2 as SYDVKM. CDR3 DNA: TGTGCCAGCAGCGCGGGGGGACAGGGGTCCTCCTACGAGCAGTACTTC. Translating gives CASSAGGQGSSYEQYF. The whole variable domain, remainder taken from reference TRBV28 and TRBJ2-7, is DVKVTQSSRYLVKRTGEKVFLECVQDMDHENMFWYRQDPGLGLRLIYFSYDVKMKEKGDIPEGYSVSREKKERFSLILESASTNQTSMYLCASSAGGQGSSYEQYFGPGTRLTVT.

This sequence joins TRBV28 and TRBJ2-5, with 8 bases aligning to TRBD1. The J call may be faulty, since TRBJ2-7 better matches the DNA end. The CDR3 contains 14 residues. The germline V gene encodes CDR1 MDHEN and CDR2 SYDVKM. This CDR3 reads CASSGTGASYEQYF. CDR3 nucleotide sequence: TGTGCCAGCAGTGGGACAGGTGCCTCCTACGAGCAGTACTTC.

CDR3 nucleotide sequence: TGTGCCAGCACGGCGGGCACTAATCAGCCCCAGCATTTT. This sequence encodes CASTAGTNQPQHF. J is TRBJ1-5 and V is TRBV6-5, with D hard to call. Trimming removed 7 bases at V and 4 bases at J, with 11 bases between. In germline, CDR1 is MNHEY, CDR2 SVGAGI. The CDR3 is 13 amino acids.

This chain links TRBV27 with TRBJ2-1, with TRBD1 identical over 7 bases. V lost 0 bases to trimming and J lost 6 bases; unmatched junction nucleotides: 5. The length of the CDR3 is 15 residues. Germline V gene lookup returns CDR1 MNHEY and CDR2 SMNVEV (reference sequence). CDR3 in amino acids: CASSLSSGGRNEQFF. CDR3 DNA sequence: TGTGCCAGCAGTTTATCTTCAGGGGGTCGCAATGAGCAGTTCTTC.

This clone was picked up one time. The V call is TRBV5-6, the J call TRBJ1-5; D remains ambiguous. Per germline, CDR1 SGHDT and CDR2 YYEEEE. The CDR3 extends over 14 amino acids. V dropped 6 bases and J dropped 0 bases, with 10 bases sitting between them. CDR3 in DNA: TGTGCCAGCAATAAGCGTTATAGCAATCAGCCCCAGCATTTT. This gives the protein CASNKRYSNQPQHF. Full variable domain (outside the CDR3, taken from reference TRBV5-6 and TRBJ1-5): DAGVTQSPTHLIKTRGQQVTLRCSPKSGHDTVSWYQQALGQGPQFIFQYYEEEERQRGNFPDRFSGHQFPNYSSELNVNALLLGDSALYLCASNKRYSNQPQHFGDGTRLSIL.

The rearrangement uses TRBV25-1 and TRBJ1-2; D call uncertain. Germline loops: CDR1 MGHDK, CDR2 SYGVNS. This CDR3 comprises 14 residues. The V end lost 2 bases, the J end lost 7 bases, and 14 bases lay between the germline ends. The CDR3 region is CASSEGGLLSGYTF. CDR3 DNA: TGTGCCAGCAGTGAAGGAGGCCTGCTGAGTGGCTACACCTTC.

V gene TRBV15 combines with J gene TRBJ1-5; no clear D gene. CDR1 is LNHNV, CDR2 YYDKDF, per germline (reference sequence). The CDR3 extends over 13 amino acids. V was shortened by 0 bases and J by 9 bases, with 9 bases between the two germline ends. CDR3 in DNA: TGTGCCACCAGCAGAGATCTGGGCCTGCCCCAGCATTTT. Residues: CATSRDLGLPQHF.

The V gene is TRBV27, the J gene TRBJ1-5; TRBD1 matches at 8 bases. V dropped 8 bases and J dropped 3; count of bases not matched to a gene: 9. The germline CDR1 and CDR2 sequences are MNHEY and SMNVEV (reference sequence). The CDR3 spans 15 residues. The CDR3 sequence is CASGPTGDNNQPQHF. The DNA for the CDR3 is TGTGCCAGCGGACCGACAGGGGATAACAATCAGCCCCAGCATTTT.

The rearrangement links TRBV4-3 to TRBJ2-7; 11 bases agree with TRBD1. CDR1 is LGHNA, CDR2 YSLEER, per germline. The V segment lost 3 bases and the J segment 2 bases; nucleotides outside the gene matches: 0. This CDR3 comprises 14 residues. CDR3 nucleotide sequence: TGCGCCAGCAGCCAGGACAGGGGGCCCTACGAGCAGTACTTC. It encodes CASSQDRGPYEQYF.

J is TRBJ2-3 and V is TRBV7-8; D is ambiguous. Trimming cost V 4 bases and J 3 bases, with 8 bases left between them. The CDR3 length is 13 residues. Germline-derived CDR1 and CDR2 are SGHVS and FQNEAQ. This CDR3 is CASSSLRTDTQYF. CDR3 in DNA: TGTGCCAGCAGCTCTCTTAGAACAGATACGCAGTATTTT.

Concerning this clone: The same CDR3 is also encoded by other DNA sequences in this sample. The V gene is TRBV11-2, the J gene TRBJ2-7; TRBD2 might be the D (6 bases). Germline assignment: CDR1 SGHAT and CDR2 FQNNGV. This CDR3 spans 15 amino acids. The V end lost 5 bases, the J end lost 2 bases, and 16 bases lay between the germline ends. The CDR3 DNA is TGTGCCAGCAGCCCCACGGACGGGGGAGCCTACGAGCAGTACTTC. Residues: CASSPTDGGAYEQYF.

In nucleotides, the CDR3 is TGTGCCAGCAGTTACTCGGGACAGGGGGCAAACACTGAAGCTTTCTTT. Translating it yields CASSYSGQGANTEAFF. The chain joins TRBV6-5 to TRBJ1-1, with 12 bases lining up with TRBD1. This CDR3 has 16 residues. Germline-derived CDR1 and CDR2 are MNHEY and SVGAGI. Trimming took 0 bases from V and 2 from J; bases not matched to a gene: 1.

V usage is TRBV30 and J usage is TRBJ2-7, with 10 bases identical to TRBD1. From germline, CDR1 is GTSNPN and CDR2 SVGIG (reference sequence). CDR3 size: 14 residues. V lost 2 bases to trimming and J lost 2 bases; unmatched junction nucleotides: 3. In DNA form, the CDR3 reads TGTGCCTGGAGTCCAGGACAGGGGGCCTACGAGCAGTACTTC. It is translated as CAWSPGQGAYEQYF.

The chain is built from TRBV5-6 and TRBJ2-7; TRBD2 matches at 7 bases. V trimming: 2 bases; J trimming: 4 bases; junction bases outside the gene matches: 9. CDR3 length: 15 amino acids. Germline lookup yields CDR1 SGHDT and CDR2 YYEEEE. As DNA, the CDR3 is TGTGCCAGCAGCTTAGGGCTAGCGGTAGGATACGAGCAGTACTTC. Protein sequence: CASSLGLAVGYEQYF. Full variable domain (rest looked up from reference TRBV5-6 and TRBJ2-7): DAGVTQSPTHLIKTRGQQVTLRCSPKSGHDTVSWYQQALGQGPQFIFQYYEEEERQRGNFPDRFSGHQFPNYSSELNVNALLLGDSALYLCASSLGLAVGYEQYFGPGTRLTVT.

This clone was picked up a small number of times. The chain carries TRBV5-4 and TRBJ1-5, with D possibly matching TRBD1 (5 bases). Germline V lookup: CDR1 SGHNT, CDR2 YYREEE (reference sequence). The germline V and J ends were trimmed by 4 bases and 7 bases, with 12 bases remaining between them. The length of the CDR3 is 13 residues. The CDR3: CASSRPQGQPQHF. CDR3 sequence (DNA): TGTGCCAGCAGCCGCCCCCAGGGACAGCCCCAGCATTTT.

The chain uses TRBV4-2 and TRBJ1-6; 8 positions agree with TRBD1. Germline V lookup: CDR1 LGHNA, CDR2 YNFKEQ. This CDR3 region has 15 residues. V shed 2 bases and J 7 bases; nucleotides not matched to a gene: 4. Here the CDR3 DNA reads TGTGCCAGCAGCCAATGGACAGGGTCAAATTCACCCCTCCACTTT. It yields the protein CASSQWTGSNSPLHF.

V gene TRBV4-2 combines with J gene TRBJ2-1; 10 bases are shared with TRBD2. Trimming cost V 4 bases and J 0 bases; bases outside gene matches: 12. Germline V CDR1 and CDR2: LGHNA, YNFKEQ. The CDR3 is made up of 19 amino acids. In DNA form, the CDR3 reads TGTGCCAGCAGCCTCACTCGGGGGCTAGCGGGGGACTCCTACAATGAGCAGTTCTTC. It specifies CASSLTRGLAGDSYNEQFF.

CDR3 coding DNA: TGTGCCAGCAGCTTGGAGGGGCGGCAGTACTTC. This encodes CASSLEGRQYF. The chain carries TRBV5-4 and TRBJ2-5; D is possibly TRBD1 (5 bases). V gave up 0 bases and J gave up 11 bases, with 8 bases separating them. The CDR3 covers 11 residues. Germline V gene lookup returns CDR1 SGHNT and CDR2 YYREEE (reference sequence). The whole variable domain, filled in from reference TRBV5-4 and TRBJ2-5, reads ETGVTQSPTHLIKTRGQQVTLRCSSQSGHNTVSWYQQALGQGPQFIFQYYREEENGRGNFPPRFSGLQFPNYSSELNVNALELDDSALYLCASSLEGRQYFGPGTRLLVL.

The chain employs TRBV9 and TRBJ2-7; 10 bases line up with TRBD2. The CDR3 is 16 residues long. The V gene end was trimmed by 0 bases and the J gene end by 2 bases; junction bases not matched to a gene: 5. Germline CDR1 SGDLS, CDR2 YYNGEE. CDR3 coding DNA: TGTGCCAGCAGCGTAGATCCTAGCGGGGGAACCTACGAGCAGTACTTC. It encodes CASSVDPSGGTYEQYF. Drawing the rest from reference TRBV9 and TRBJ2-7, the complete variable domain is DSGVTQTPKHLITATGQRVTLRCSPRSGDLSVYWYQQSLDQGLQFLIQYYNGEERAKGNILERFSAQQFPDLHSELNLSSLELGDSALYFCASSVDPSGGTYEQYFGPGTRLTVT.

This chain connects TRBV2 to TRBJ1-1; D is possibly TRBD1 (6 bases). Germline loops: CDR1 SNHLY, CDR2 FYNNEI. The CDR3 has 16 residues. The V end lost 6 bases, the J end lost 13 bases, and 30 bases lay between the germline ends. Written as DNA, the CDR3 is TGTGCCAGCAGCTTCCAAACAGGGAGAGGAATTGTTGGTGATTTCTTT. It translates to CASSFQTGRGIVGDFF.

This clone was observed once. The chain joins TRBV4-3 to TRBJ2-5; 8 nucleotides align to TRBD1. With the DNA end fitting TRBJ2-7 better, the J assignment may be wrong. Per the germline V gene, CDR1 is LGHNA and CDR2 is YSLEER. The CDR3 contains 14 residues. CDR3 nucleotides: TGCGCCAGCAGCCAAGGGGACAGGACCTACGAGCAGTACTTC. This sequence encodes CASSQGDRTYEQYF.

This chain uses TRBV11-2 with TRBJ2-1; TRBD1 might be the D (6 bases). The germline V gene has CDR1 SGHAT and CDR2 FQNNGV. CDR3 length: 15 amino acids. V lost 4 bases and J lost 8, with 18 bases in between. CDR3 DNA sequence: TGTGCCAGCAGCTCGCCCTTAAACAGGGATTATGAGCAGTTCTTC. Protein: CASSSPLNRDYEQFF.

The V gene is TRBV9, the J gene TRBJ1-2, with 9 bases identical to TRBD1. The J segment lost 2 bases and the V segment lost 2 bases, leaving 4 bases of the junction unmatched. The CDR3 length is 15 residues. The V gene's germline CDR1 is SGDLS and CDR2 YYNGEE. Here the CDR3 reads CASSVLGQGNYGYTF. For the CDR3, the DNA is TGTGCCAGCAGCGTGTTGGGACAGGGAAACTATGGCTACACCTTC. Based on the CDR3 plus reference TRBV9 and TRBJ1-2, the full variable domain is DSGVTQTPKHLITATGQRVTLRCSPRSGDLSVYWYQQSLDQGLQFLIQYYNGEERAKGNILERFSAQQFPDLHSELNLSSLELGDSALYFCASSVLGQGNYGYTFGSGTRLTVV.

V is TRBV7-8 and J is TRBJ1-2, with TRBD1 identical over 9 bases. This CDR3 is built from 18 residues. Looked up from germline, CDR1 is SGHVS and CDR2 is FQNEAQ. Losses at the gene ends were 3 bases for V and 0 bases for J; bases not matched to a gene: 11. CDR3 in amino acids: CASSFTRTGENTNYGYTF. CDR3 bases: TGTGCCAGCAGCTTTACCAGGACAGGGGAAAATACTAACTATGGCTACACCTTC.